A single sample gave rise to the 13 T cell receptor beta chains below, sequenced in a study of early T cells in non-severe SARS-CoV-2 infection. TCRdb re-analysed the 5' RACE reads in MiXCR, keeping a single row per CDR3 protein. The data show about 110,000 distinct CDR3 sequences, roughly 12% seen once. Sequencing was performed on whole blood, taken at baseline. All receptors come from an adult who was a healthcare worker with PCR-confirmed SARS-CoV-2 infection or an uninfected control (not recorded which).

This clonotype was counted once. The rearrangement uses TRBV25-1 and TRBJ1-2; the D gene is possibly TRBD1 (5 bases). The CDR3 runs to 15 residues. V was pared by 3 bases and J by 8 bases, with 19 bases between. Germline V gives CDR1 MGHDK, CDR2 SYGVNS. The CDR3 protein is CASSDFPVRGLGYTF. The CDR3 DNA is TGTGCCAGCAGTGATTTCCCCGTTCGGGGGTTAGGCTACACCTTC.

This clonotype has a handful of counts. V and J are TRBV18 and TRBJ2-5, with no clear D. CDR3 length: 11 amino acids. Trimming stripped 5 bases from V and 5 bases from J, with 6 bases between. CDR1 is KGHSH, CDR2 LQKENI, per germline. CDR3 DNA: TGTGCCAGCTCAGTCGATGAGACCCAGTACTTC. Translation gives CASSVDETQYF.

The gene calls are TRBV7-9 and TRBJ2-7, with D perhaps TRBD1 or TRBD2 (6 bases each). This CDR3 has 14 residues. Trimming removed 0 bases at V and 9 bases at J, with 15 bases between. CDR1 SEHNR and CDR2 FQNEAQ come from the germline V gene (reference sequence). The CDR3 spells CASSLATGAGWQYF. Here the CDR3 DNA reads TGTGCCAGCAGCTTAGCGACGGGGGCGGGATGGCAGTACTTC.

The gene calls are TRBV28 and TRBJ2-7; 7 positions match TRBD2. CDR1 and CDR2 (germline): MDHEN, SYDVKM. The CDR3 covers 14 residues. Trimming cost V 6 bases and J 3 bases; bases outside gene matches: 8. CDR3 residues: CASRLAGGNYEQYF. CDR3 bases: TGTGCCAGCAGATTAGCGGGCGGAAACTACGAGCAGTACTTC.

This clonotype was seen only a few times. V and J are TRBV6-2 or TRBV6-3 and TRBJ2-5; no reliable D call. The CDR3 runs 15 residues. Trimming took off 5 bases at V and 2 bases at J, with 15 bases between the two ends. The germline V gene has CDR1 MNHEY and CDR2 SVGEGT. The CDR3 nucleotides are TGTGCCAGCAGTCGACCGAGGTACTCACAAGAGACCCAGTACTTC. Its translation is CASSRPRYSQETQYF.

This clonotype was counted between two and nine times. The CDR3 region is CASSPGTGGRNTEAFF. The CDR3 region has the DNA TGTGCCAGCAGCCCCGGGACAGGGGGCCGAAACACTGAAGCTTTCTTT. This sequence joins TRBV5-4 and TRBJ1-1; 12 nucleotides agree with TRBD1. The CDR3 length is 16 residues. The V segment lost 4 bases and the J segment 2 bases; nucleotides outside the gene matches: 6. CDR1 and CDR2 from the germline V gene are SGHNT and YYREEE (reference sequence).

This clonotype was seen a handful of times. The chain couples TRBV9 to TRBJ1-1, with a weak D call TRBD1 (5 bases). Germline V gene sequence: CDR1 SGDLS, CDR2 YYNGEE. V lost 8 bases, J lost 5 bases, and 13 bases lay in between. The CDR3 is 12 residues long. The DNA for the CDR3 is TGTGCCAGTTCAAGGGGTGCGACTGAAGCTTTCTTT. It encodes CASSRGATEAFF. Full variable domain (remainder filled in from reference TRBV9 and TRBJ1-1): DSGVTQTPKHLITATGQRVTLRCSPRSGDLSVYWYQQSLDQGLQFLIQYYNGEERAKGNILERFSAQQFPDLHSELNLSSLELGDSALYFCASSRGATEAFFGQGTRLTVV.

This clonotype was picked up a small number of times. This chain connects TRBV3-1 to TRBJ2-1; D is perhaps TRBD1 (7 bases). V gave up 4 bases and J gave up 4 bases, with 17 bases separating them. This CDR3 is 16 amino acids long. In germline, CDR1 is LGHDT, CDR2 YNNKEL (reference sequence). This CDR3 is CASSRYPAGGYNEQFF. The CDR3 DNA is TGTGCCAGCAGCCGCTACCCTGCAGGGGGGTACAATGAGCAGTTCTTC.

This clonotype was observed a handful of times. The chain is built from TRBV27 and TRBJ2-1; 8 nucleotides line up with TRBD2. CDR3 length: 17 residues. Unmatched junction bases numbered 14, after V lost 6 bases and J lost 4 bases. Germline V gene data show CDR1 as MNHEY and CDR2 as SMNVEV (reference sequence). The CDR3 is CASSPSPQRGRYNEQFF. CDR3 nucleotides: TGTGCCAGCAGCCCCTCCCCCCAGCGGGGGCGTTACAATGAGCAGTTCTTC.

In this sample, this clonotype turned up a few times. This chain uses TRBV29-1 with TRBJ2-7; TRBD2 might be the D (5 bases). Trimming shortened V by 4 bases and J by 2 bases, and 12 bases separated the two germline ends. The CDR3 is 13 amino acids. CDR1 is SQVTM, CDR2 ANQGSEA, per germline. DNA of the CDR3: TGCAGCGTTGTCCCTCCCGGGGCCTACGAGCAGTACTTC. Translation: CSVVPPGAYEQYF.

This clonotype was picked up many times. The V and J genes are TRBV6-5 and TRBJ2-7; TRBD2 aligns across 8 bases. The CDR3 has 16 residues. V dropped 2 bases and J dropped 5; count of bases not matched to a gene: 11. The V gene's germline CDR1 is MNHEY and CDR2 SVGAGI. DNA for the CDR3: TGTGCCAGCAGTTACGGCCTATCGGGAGGGTTCCACGAGCAGTACTTC. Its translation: CASSYGLSGGFHEQYF.

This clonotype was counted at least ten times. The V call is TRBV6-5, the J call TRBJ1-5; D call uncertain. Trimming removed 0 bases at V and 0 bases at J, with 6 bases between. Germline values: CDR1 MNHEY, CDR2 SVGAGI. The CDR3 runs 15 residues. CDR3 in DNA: TGTGCCAGCAGTTACTCCGGTGGTAGCAATCAGCCCCAGCATTTT. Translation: CASSYSGGSNQPQHF.

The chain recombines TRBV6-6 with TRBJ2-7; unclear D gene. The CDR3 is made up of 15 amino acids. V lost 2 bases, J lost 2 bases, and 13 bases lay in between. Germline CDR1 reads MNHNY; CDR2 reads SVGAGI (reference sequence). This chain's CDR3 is CASSYPQSPTYEQYF. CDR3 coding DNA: TGTGCCAGCAGTTACCCCCAGAGTCCTACCTACGAGCAGTACTTC.